This T cell receptor (beta chain) originates from a study of response to subunit inactivated influenza vaccine. In germline, CDR1 is ENHRY, CDR2 SYGVKD. The CDR3 spans 14 residues. With 5 bases removed from V and 2 bases from J, the gap between germline ends came to 10 bases. TCRdb processed the RT-PCR reads anew with MiXCR; each CDR3 protein has one entry. Seen here are roughly 570,000 distinct CDR3 sequences, about 15% observed once, and the top ten hold over 8.5%. The material sequenced was PBMCs from blood, taken less than 13 days after vaccination. The chain employs TRBV10-3 and TRBJ1-3; possibly TRBD1 for D (5 bases). The clonotype was recovered from a man aged 50 to 60 who received an inactivated influenza vaccine. CDR3 loop: CAISPQGAGNTIYF. The CDR3 bases are TGTGCCATCAGTCCTCAGGGTGCTGGAAACACCATATATTTT.